The clone carrying this T cell receptor beta chain was observed once. The antigen remains undetermined. Produced via immunoSEQ multiplex PCR; TCRdb's table is partial and in-frame only. Counted here are some 110,000 clones, 90% occurring once; the ten biggest clones make up more than 2.5%. This sample stems from a study of glioma-infiltrating T cells after dendritic cell vaccination. As for the study in general: Dendritic cell vaccination trial patients had either newly diagnosed or recurrent glioblastoma. The vaccine used monocyte-derived dendritic cells pulsed overnight with autologous tumor lysate. Study results and caveats: Estimated pretreatment TIL content predicted outcome after dendritic cell vaccination.

Specified time point: after dendritic cell vaccination, including at tumor progression/relapse. Blood PBMC samples: pre-vaccination, two weeks post third vaccination, and at tumor progression. The CDR3 sequence is 15 residues long. V shed 6 bases and J shed 2 bases, with 16 bases lying between them. The V gene's germline CDR1 is MNHEY and CDR2 SVGAGI. The source of this sequence is a human donor with glioblastoma. The starting material was blood, obtained after dendritic cell vaccination. The genes are TRBV6-5 and TRBJ2-5, with a weak D call TRBD1 (5 bases). This CDR3 is CASSPQGLEQETQYF. The CDR3 DNA follows: TGTGCCAGCAGCCCCCAGGGCCTGGAGCAAGAGACCCAGTACTTC.